This T cell receptor beta chain was captured in a study of blood T cell repertoires in COVID-19. Study-wide context: T cells, B-cell-depleted T cells, or PBMCs supplied cDNA or gDNA.

Participants spanned ages about 18 to 100 years and resided in about 25 US areas. In the original analysis: Reference gene primer amplification gave estimated nucleated cell counts. The method was immunoSEQ multiplex PCR; TCRdb's version includes in-frame clones alone and lacks a portion of them. That table is the source of V, J and clone size, and D and trimming were worked out from the DNA. The profile covers some 230,000 clones, with roughly 80% appearing a single time and roughly 1.3% taken by the ten largest. This CDR3 contains 18 residues. V lost 2 bases, J lost 2 bases, and 20 bases lay in between. CDR1 and CDR2 (germline): MGHRA, YSYEKL.

The V and J genes are TRBV4-1 and TRBJ2-3, with D possibly matching TRBD1 (6 bases). The sample comprised PBMCs or T cells enriched from blood (not recorded which). The receptor was isolated from a middle-aged woman with acute COVID-19. This CDR3 is CASSQRDFRDRSTDTQYF. Here the CDR3 DNA reads TGCGCCAGCAGCCAACGGGATTTCCGAGACAGGTCCACAGATACGCAGTATTTT.